The source of this T cell receptor (beta chain) is a study of control samples from healthy donors and cancer patients. CDR3 length: 15 amino acids. Germline CDR1 reads SQVTM; CDR2 reads ANQGSEA. Trimming at V came to 5 bases and at J to 0 bases, leaving 7 bases not matched to a gene. TCRdb's copy holds only in-frame clones and misses some; the assay was immunoSEQ multiplex PCR. This table holds approximately 150,000 clones, 80% to 95% found once. The sequenced sample consisted of blood. The source of this sequence is a young man in good health. V gene TRBV29-1 combines with J gene TRBJ1-1; TRBD1 aligns across 9 bases. The CDR3 loop reads CSVPQGANMNTEAFF. The DNA of the CDR3 is TGCAGCGTTCCACAGGGGGCGAACATGAACACTGAAGCTTTCTTT.